This T cell receptor (beta chain) was identified in a study of shared clonotypes between healthy human individuals. The study's findings and limits: Having only a few donors restricted how much genetic and exposure-history diversity was captured.

The test was conducted at deep level. Sequencing used immunoSEQ multiplex PCR; TCRdb keeps in-frame clones, though not all of them. This repertoire shows about 2.4 million clones, over 85% found once; its top ten account for about 0.13%. V was clipped by 5 bases and J by 2 bases, with 21 bases between them. Germline-derived CDR1 and CDR2 are SGHTA and FQGNSA. The CDR3 extends over 17 amino acids. This clone was seen only once. Its antigen is still unknown. The clonotype was recovered from a man between 18 and 35 years old in good health. Sequencing was done on a sample of naive CD4+ T cells sorted from blood. Subset: CD45RA+ positively selected. The rearrangement uses TRBV7-2 and TRBJ2-5; TRBD1 or TRBD2 may be the D gene (6 bases each). CDR3 in amino acids: CASSQGRSGSRQETQYF. The CDR3 coding sequence is TGTGCCAGCAGCCAGGGGCGTAGCGGCTCCCGACAAGAGACCCAGTACTTC.